These 4 T cell receptor beta chains originate from one sample sequenced in a study of identical twins (dated by TCRdb to between 2015 and 2016). The protocol used for the library was 5' RACE. Data came from an Illumina HiSeq 2000. In-frame beta chains were kept once TCRdb had trimmed the public reads at Q25 with fastp and called clones with MiXCR. Records with the same CDR3 protein are collapsed into one entry carrying the most frequent genes and DNA. This sample is represented by a few hundred thousand distinct CDR3 sequences; nearly 10% of them were singletons. Of the sample, roughly 3% falls within the top ten clones. This sample was also put to use in a study of yellow fever vaccine responses in identical twins.

The material sequenced was PBMCs. The receptors stem from a woman aged 18-30 years in good health.

The chain uses TRBV5-1 and TRBJ2-5, with D uncertain. This CDR3 comprises 13 residues. Germline V gene lookup returns CDR1 SGHRS and CDR2 YFSETQ. V was cut by 0 bases and J by 7 bases, with 10 bases left in between. The CDR3 DNA sequence: TGCGCCAGCAGCTTGGACACCCTGGGGACCCAGTACTTC. Translation: CASSLDTLGTQYF.

A note on this clonotype: Given a much more abundant clone one base away, this may be a read error. The chain joins TRBV7-2 to TRBJ2-2, with 15 bases lining up with TRBD2. CDR1 SGHTA and CDR2 FQGNSA come from the germline V gene. The CDR3 sequence is 17 residues long. The CDR3 reads CANSLGLAGGPSLELFF. The CDR3 DNA follows: TGTGCCAACAGCTTAGGACTAGCGGGAGGGCCTTCTCTGGAGCTGTTTTTT.

This chain connects TRBV7-2 to TRBJ1-3; D possibly corresponds to TRBD1 (5 bases). The V and J ends lost 1 base and 2 bases respectively, with 12 bases between them. The germline CDR1 and CDR2 sequences are SGHTA and FQGNSA. The CDR3 runs 16 residues. The CDR3 DNA sequence: TGTGCCAGCAGCTTAGGGCCGGGGACCCCTGGAAACACCATATATTTT. Translation: CASSLGPGTPGNTIYF.

This chain joins TRBV2 and TRBJ2-3, with TRBD2 matching 10 bases. There are 17 residues in the CDR3. V trimming: 3 bases; J trimming: 1 base; junction bases outside the gene matches: 7. Germline CDR1 reads SNHLY; CDR2 reads FYNNEI. DNA of the CDR3: TGTGCCAGCAGTGATCTATCCCTAGCGGGAGGCACAGATACGCAGTATTTT. This encodes CASSDLSLAGGTDTQYF.